This T cell receptor (beta chain) was sequenced during a study of T cells after yellow fever vaccination. The study's findings and limits: Only a small proportion of the clonotypes turned up in both the CD4 and the CD8 compartments, likely arising from convergent recombination.

TCRdb itself ran the 5' RACE reads through MiXCR, one entry per CDR3 protein. The sample yields about 320,000 distinct CDR3 sequences, around 10% seen once. For this clonotype: Its target is not known.

With 0 bases clipped from V and 3 bases from J, the junction kept 1 base outside the gene matches. CDR3 size: 15 residues. Germline V gives CDR1 LGHNA, CDR2 YSLEER. This rearrangement joins TRBV4-3 to TRBJ2-4; 8 bases line up with TRBD1. Sequences were derived from CD4+ T cells sorted from PBMCs, sampled 45 days after the yellow fever booster vaccination. This sequence originates from a man aged 18 to 30 who received the YFV17D yellow fever vaccine. This chain's CDR3 is CASSQDGQGKNIQYF. As DNA, the CDR3 is TGCGCCAGCAGCCAAGACGGACAGGGCAAAAACATTCAGTACTTC.